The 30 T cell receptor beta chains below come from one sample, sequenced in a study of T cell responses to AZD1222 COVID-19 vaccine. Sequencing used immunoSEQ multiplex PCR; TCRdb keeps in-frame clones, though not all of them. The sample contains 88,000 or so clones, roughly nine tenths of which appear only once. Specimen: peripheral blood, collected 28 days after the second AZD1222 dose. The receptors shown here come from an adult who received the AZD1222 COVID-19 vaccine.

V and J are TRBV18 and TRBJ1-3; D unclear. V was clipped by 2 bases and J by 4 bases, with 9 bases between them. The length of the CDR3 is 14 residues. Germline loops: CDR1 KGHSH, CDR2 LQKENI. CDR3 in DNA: TGTGCCAGCTCACCAGTGGATGGGGGAAACACCATATATTTT. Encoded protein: CASSPVDGGNTIYF.

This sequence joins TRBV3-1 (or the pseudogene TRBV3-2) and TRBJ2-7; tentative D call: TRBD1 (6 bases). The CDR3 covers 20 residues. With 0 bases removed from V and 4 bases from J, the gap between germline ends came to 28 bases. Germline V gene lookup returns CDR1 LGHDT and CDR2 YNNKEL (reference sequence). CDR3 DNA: TGTGCCAGCAGCCAAGATAGTAATCGGTCTAGGACAGCAGAACCTTACGAGCAGTACTTC. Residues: CASSQDSNRSRTAEPYEQYF.

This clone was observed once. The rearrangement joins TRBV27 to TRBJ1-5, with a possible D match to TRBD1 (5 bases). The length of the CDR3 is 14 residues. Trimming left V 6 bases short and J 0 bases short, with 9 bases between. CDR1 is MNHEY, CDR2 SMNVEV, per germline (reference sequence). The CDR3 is CASRTAYSNQPQHF. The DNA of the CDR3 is TGTGCCAGCAGGACAGCCTATAGCAATCAGCCCCAGCATTTT.

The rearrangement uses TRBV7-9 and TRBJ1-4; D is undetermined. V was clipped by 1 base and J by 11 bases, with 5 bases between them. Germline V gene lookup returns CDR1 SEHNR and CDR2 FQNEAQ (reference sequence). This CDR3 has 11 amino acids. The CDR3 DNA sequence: TGTGCCAGCAGCTTAGGTGGCAAACTGTTTTTT. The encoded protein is CASSLGGKLFF.

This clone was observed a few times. The DNA of the CDR3 is TGTGCCAGCAGCTTAGCCGGGACCGGTGAGCCCCAGCATTTT. This encodes CASSLAGTGEPQHF. This chain connects TRBV7-2 to TRBJ1-5; D might be TRBD1 (5 bases). V shed 0 bases and J shed 8 bases, with 11 bases lying between them. This CDR3 region has 14 residues. The germline V gene encodes CDR1 SGHTA and CDR2 FQGNSA.

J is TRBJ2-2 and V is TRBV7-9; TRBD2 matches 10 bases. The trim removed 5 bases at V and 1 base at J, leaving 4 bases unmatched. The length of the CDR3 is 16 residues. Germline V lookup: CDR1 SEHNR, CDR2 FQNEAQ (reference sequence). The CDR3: CASSHSGGRNTGELFF. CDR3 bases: TGTGCCAGCAGCCATAGCGGGGGGCGGAACACCGGGGAGCTGTTTTTT.

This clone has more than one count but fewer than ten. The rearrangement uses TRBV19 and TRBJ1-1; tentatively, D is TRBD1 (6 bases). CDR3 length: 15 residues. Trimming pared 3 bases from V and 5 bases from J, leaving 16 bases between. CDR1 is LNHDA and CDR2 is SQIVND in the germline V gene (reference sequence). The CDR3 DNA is TGTGCCAGTAGTATCGGGTTTCGAGGGGGGACTGAAGCTTTCTTT. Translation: CASSIGFRGGTEAFF.

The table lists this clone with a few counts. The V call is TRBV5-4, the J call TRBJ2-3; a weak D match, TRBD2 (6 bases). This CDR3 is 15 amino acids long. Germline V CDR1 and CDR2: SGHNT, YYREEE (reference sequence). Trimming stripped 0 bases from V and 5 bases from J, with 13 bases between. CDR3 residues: CASSLEGGAGDTQYF. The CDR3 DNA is TGTGCCAGCAGCTTGGAGGGCGGGGCGGGAGATACGCAGTATTTT.

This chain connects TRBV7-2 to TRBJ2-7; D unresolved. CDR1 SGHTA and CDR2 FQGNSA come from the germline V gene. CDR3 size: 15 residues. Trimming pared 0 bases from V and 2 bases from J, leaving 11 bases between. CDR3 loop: CASSLAGGPAYEQYF. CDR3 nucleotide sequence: TGTGCCAGCAGCTTAGCCGGCGGACCAGCCTACGAGCAGTACTTC. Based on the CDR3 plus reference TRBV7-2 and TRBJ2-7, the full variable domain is GAGVSQSPSNKVTEKGKDVELRCDPISGHTALYWYRQSLGQGLEFLIYFQGNSAPDKSGLPSDRFSAERTGGSVSTLTIQRTQQEDSAVYLCASSLAGGPAYEQYFGPGTRLTVT.

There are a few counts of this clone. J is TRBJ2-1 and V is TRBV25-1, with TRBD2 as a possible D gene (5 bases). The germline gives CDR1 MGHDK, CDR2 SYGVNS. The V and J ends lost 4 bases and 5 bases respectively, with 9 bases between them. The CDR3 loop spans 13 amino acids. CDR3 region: CASSVSGDNEQFF. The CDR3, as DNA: TGTGCCAGCAGTGTATCCGGGGACAATGAGCAGTTCTTC.

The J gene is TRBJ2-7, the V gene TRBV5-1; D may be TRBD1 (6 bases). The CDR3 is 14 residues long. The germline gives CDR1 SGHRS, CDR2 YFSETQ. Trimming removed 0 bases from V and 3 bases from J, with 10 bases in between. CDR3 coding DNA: TGCGCCAGCAGCTTGGTAGCCAGGGGCTACGAGCAGTACTTC. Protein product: CASSLVARGYEQYF.

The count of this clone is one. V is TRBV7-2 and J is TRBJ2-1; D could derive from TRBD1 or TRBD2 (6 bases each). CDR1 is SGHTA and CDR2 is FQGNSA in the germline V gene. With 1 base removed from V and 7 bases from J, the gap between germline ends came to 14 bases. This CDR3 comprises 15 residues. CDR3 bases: TGTGCCAGCAGCTTAGGGGGGGCCTCGGTTAATGAGCAGTTCTTC. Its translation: CASSLGGASVNEQFF. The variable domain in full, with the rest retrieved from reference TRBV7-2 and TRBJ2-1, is GAGVSQSPSNKVTEKGKDVELRCDPISGHTALYWYRQSLGQGLEFLIYFQGNSAPDKSGLPSDRFSAERTGGSVSTLTIQRTQQEDSAVYLCASSLGGASVNEQFFGPGTRLTVL.

The CDR3 nucleotides are TGCGCCAGCAGCCCTTCAGGGGCCCAGGGAAACACCATATATTTT. Its protein product is CASSPSGAQGNTIYF. The chain uses TRBV5-1 and TRBJ1-3; tentatively, D is TRBD1 (6 bases). The germline CDR1 and CDR2 sequences are SGHRS and YFSETQ. The CDR3 loop spans 15 amino acids. V was clipped by 4 bases and J by 4 bases, with 15 bases between them.

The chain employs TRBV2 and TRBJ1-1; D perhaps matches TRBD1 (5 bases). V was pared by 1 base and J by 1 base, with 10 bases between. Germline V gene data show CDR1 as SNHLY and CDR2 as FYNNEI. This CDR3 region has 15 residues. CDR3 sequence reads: CASSEVRVSNTEAFF. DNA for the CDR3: TGTGCCAGCAGTGAAGTCAGGGTATCGAACACTGAAGCTTTCTTT.

The CDR3 DNA is TGTGCCAGCAGCCAAGATAGGGACAGGGCTGATTCACCCCTCCACTTT. Amino acids: CASSQDRDRADSPLHF. This sequence joins TRBV4-2 and TRBJ1-6; TRBD1 agrees at 9 bases. The CDR3 runs 16 residues. CDR1 and CDR2 (germline): LGHNA, YNFKEQ. The ends lost 0 bases at V and 8 bases at J; junction bases unmatched: 5.

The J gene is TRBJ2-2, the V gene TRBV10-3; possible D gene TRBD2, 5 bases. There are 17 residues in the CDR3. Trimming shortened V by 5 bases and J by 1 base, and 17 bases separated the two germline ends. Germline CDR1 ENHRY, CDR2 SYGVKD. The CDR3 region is CAISPVDGELNTGELFF. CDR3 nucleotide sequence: TGTGCCATCAGTCCTGTAGACGGGGAATTGAACACCGGGGAGCTGTTTTTT.

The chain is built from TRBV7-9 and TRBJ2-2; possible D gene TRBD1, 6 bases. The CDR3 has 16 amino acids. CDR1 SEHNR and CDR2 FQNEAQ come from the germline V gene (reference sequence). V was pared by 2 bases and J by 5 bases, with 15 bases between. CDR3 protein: CASSLLPPGETGELFF. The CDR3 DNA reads TGTGCCAGCAGCTTACTCCCGCCAGGGGAAACCGGGGAGCTGTTTTTT.

This CDR3 is CASSLVGPNYGYTF. DNA of the CDR3: TGTGCCAGCAGCTTAGTCGGGCCTAACTATGGCTACACCTTC. The rearrangement links TRBV11-2 to TRBJ1-2; D unclear. Trimming left V 1 base short and J 0 bases short, with 6 bases between. Germline CDR1 is SGHAT and CDR2 is FQNNGV. The CDR3 spans 14 residues.

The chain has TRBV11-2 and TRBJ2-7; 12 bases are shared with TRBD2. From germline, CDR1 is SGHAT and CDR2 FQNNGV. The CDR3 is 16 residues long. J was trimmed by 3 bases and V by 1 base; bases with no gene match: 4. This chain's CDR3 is CASSLGTSGVGYEQYF. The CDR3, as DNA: TGTGCCAGCAGCTTAGGGACTAGCGGGGTGGGCTACGAGCAGTACTTC.

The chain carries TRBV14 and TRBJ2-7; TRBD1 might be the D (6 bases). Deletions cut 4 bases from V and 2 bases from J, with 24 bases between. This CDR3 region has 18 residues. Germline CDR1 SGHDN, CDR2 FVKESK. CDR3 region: CASSPLGQRTSQPYEQYF. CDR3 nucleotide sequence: TGTGCCAGCAGCCCTCTCGGACAGCGGACCTCTCAGCCCTACGAGCAGTACTTC.

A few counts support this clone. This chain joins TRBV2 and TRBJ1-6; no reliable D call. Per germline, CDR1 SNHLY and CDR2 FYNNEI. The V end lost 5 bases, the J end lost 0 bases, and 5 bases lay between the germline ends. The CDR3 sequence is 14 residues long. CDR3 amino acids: CASSPSSYNSPLHF. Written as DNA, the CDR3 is TGTGCCAGCAGTCCGAGCTCCTATAATTCACCCCTCCACTTT.

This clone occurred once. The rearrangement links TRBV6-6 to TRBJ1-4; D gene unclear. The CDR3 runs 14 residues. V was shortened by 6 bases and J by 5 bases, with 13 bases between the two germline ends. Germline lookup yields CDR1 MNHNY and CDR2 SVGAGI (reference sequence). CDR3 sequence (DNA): TGTGCCAGCAGCCTGAGGGTGGGAAATGAAAAACTGTTTTTT. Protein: CASSLRVGNEKLFF.

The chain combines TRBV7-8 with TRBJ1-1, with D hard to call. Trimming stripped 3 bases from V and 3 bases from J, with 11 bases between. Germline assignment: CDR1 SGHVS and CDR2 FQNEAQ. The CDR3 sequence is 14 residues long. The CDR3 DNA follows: TGTGCCAGCAGCTTTGAAGGAAGGGACACTGAAGCTTTCTTT. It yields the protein CASSFEGRDTEAFF.

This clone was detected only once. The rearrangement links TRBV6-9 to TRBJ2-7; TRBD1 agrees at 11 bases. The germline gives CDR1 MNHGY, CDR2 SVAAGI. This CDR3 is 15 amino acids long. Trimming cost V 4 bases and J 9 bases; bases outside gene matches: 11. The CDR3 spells CASSSPGQGGIGQYF. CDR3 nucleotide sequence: TGTGCCAGCAGTTCTCCGGGACAGGGGGGTATTGGGCAGTACTTC.

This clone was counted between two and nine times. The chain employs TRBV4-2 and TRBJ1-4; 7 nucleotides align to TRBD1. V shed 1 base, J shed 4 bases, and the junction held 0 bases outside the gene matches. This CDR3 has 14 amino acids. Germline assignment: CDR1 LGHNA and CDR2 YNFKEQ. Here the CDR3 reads CASSQGQGNEKLFF. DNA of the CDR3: TGTGCCAGCAGCCAAGGACAGGGTAATGAAAAACTGTTTTTT.

CDR3 amino acids: CASRGTVQETQYF. In DNA, the CDR3 is TGTGCCAGCCGGGGGACAGTCCAAGAGACCCAGTACTTC. The chain recombines TRBV6-5 with TRBJ2-5, with D possibly being TRBD1 (7 bases). Germline CDR1 MNHEY, CDR2 SVGAGI. CDR3 length: 13 residues. V shed 8 bases and J shed 1 base, with 11 bases lying between them.

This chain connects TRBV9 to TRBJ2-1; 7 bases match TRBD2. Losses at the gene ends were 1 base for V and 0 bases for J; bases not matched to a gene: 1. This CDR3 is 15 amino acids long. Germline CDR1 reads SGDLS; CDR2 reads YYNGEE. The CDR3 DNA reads TGTGCCAGCAGCGTATCGGGGGGCTCCTACAATGAGCAGTTCTTC. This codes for CASSVSGGSYNEQFF.

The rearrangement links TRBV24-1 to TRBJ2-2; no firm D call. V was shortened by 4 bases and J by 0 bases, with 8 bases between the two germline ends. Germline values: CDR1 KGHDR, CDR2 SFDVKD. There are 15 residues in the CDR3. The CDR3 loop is CATSDPTTNTGELFF. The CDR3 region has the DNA TGTGCCACCAGTGACCCCACAACGAACACCGGGGAGCTGTTTTTT.

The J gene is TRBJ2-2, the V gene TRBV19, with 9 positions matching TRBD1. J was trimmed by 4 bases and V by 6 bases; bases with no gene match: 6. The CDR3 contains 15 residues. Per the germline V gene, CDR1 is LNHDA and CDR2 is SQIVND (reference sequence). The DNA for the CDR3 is TGTGCCAGTAGCTCCGGGACAGGGCGCACCGGGGAGCTGTTTTTT. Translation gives CASSSGTGRTGELFF.

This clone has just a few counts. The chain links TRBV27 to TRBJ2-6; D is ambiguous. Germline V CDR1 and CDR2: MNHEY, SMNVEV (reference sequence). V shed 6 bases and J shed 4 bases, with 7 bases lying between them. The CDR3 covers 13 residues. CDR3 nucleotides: TGTGCCAGCAGCCTCCGGGGGGCCAACGTCCTGACTTTC. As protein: CASSLRGANVLTF.